The present TCR beta chain was sequenced within a study of shared clonotypes between healthy human individuals. Generated by immunoSEQ multiplex PCR, the TCRdb table keeps only in-frame clones and is missing some. This table holds some 2.1 million clones, 90% to 95% found once. The receptor comes from a man between 18 and 29 years old in good health. The sequenced sample was naive CD4+ T cells sorted from blood. Subset specified: CD45RA+ positively selected.

The CDR3: CASSYKGLAGLYEQYF. The CDR3 DNA is TGTGCCAGCAGTTATAAGGGACTAGCGGGGCTCTACGAGCAGTACTTC. The chain uses TRBV27 and TRBJ2-7, with 13 positions matching TRBD2. In germline, CDR1 is MNHEY, CDR2 SMNVEV (reference sequence). The V gene end was trimmed by 4 bases and the J gene end by 3 bases; junction bases not matched to a gene: 6. CDR3 length: 16 residues.